This T cell receptor beta chain was documented in a study of T cells in Graves' hyperthyroidism and ophthalmopathy. Hyperthyroidism had been newly diagnosed in patients aged 18 to 65, and its duration was under 2 months. In its sample, this clonotype was seen a few times. The ends were cut back, 2 bases at V and 10 bases at J, with 12 bases in the middle. The germline CDR1 and CDR2 sequences are SNHLY and FYNNEI. There are 13 residues in the CDR3. TCR beta CDR3 region amplification was performed from RNA transcripts. A first-round RT-PCR of the TCR CDR3 used the HTBI primer set. In TCRdb, the multiplex PCR reads were re-called with MiXCR into one record per CDR3 protein. The repertoire includes a few hundred thousand distinct CDR3 sequences, more than 45% of them detected once, and around 8% sits in the top ten.

Material for sequencing was peripheral blood or thyroid tissue (not recorded which). The V call is TRBV2, the J call TRBJ2-1; maybe TRBD2 (5 bases). The clonotype comes from a woman aged 18 to 35 with Graves' hyperthyroidism. CDR3 nucleotides: TGTGCCAGCAGTGAACCTAGCCGATGGGAGCAGTTCTTC. Its protein product is CASSEPSRWEQFF.